This TCR beta chain was captured by sequencing in a study of cytomegalovirus exposure and HLA in healthy donors (dated 2017 in TCRdb). Turning to the overall study: In an earlier analysis of around 540 of the donors, roughly 300 Gb of sequence data and approximately 100 million unique TCR beta sequences from 150 million to 200 million T cells were reported. Among the roughly 400 genotyped donors, 75% to 90% belonged to the genetic ancestry cluster associated with self-reported Caucasian donors. An earlier analysis of several hundred of the donors applied high-throughput TCR beta sequencing to assess whether each TCR beta V gene segment acted as functional or pseudogenic. A later analysis re-examined previously published TCR beta repertoires from over 500 donors and added high-resolution HLA genotyping to investigate patterns of TCR occurrence. In addition to the first cohort of 666 subjects, a separate validation cohort of around 110 different subjects was used. In a later genetic analysis, genome-wide SNP genotypes for about three fifths of the roughly 670 donors were used, and that subset was treated as a discovery cohort. Four to six DR-DQ haplotypes were handled as single units for association and clustering, since linkage in the cohort was strong. Rather than using new phenotypic data, the later analysis identified candidate immune exposures from TCR beta sequences and from how often those sequences occurred across donors. All discovery cohort repertoires had been generated using a single sequencing platform. High-throughput TCR immunosequencing, statistical association of individual TCRs with disease status, and machine learning were combined to predict cytomegalovirus infection status. Across some 400 genotyped donors of the cohort, an average of approximately 240,000 unique TCR beta nucleotide sequences per donor were sequenced, and 15% to 20% of those sequences were non-productive. Typing coverage differed by locus: A, B, C, DRB1 and DQB1 were typed in roughly 620-630 donors, DQA1 in approximately 520, DPA1 in nearly 610, and DPB1 in approximately 450. Donor age, sex, ethnicity and CMV serostatus were collected together with the repertoire data. The study aimed to test whether cataloging public T cell receptors could reveal signatures of past pathogen exposure. The T cell repertoires of around 730 subjects were profiled by immunosequencing and related to cytomegalovirus serostatus. An early release covering 550 to 700 HLA-typed donors comprised approximately 290 gigabases of sequencing data and about 90 million unique TCR sequences. HLA typing covered class I and class II loci at four-digit resolution. Overall study outcomes, separate from this receptor: The study gave a list of roughly 150 TCR beta chains associated with cytomegalovirus. Because HLA typing was unavailable for some donors at each locus, only the typed subset was used in association tests. When HLA alleles, especially DR and DQ, strongly co-occurred, TCR associations were difficult to assign to individual alleles. For the cohort, immune exposure information was limited to CMV serostatus. A further reported finding was that TCR beta sequences accurately predicted the HLA-A and HLA-B alleles for most subjects in the first cohort. According to a later analysis, TCR association rates differed among HLA loci, with DRB1 alleles showing the most associated TCRs and HLA-C alleles showing the fewest. It was suggested by the authors that the approach could potentially be generalized to other disease states and immunological phenotypes. A later analysis associated 17,000 or so TCR beta sequences with specific HLA alleles at a false discovery rate of 0.05. Three of the identified cytomegalovirus-associated TCR beta chains were confirmed in vitro to be specific for cytomegalovirus antigens. Most TCR sequences were seen in very few donors, while some public TCRs were found in many individuals. In an earlier analysis of about 550 of the donors, most TCR beta V segments were observed in productive rearrangements about 90% or about 30% of the time, broadly matching IMGT annotations. Correlated functional status among segregating V segments might reflect linkage disequilibrium, but an unknown experimental factor could not be ruled out. Roughly uniform sequencing depth across donors was assumed in presence/absence analyses, although this assumption may not hold. The classifier was reported to diagnose cytomegalovirus status with high specificity and sensitivity in both the original cohort and the validation cohort. An association between a missense DCLRE1C variant and V-gene and J-gene trimming of TCR beta chains was found in a later genetic analysis and replicated in an independent cohort. In this cohort, only TCR beta chains were sequenced, and detectable features were limited by the absence of alpha or paired-chain data. In a later genetic analysis, fewer N-insertions in productive TCRs were reported among donors in an Asian-associated ancestry cluster than the roughly 640-donor mean. Because counts were too low, 15 or so rarely observed V segments, including chromosome 9 orphons, were excluded from the earlier analysis of several hundred of the donors. In a later analysis, most CMV-associated TCR beta chains were found to appear HLA-restricted, with HLA associations seemingly driven largely by CMV exposure. The sequencing pipeline was judged likely to have produced a cluster of highly shared sequence variants as a technical artifact. In a later analysis, several top co-occurrence clusters were reported to appear linked to parvovirus B19, influenza, CMV and Epstein-Barr virus. The 87-base-pair reads could not distinguish some IMGT-functional V segments, including TRBV6-2 and TRBV6-3, so those segments were excluded. In a later analysis, HLA-associated TCR beta chains were found to be more clonally expanded and to have lower generation probabilities than equally common non-associated chains.

The cohort was made up of approximately 670 healthy bone marrow donors. Cohort members were all nominally healthy when sampled, although unrecorded immune exposures were likely present. The donor tested CMV seronegative and was one of the 352 seronegative cohort members. Each donor provided a peripheral blood sample, and peripheral blood mononuclear cells were used for TCR beta sequencing. Genomic DNA was extracted from the blood cell samples with the Qiagen DNeasy Blood Extraction Kit. The CDR3 has 13 amino acids, counting the end cysteine and phenylalanine. The CDR3 DNA has 39 bases and is translated from base 1. V drops 1 base and J drops 7 bases, leaving 13 bases in between. The germline V gene (reference sequence) supplies CDR1 GTSNPN and CDR2 SVGIG. Preparation of the library involved the immunoSEQ multiplex PCR assay. The multiplex PCR relied on a mix of 60 forward primers for TCR Vbeta segments and 13 reverse primers for TCR Jbeta segments. A multiplex PCR assay on genomic DNA amplified the CDR3 region of rearranged TCR beta genes. The amplified TCR beta libraries were sequenced on the Illumina HiSeq System as 87-base-pair reads. The authors' analysis ran thus. In a later analysis, 70 million to 95 million unique TCR beta chains were counted across the approximately 640 repertoires, and roughly 10 million of these chains were shared by at least two donors. Raw reads were error-corrected and collapsed into unique sequences by a nearest-neighbor algorithm in which closely related sequences were merged to remove PCR and sequencing errors. To assign V, D and J gene segments, CDR3 sequences were aligned to IMGT reference sequences. Each retained sequence needed at least a six-nucleotide match to both a V gene segment and a J gene segment. A rearrangement counted as productive if the CDR3 had no stop codons and remained in frame with V and J, and every other rearrangement counted as non-productive. CDR3 was defined by IMGT convention, running from the second conserved V-encoded cysteine to the conserved J-encoded phenylalanine. Sequences without an unambiguous match to a single V gene segment were excluded from the earlier analysis of 450 to 750 of the donors. An earlier analysis of 587 of the donors classified V segments as functional when productive rearrangements were above 56.7% and as segregating when the standard deviation between donors was above 5%. A statistical classification framework was built to diagnose cytomegalovirus status from the catalog of TCR beta chain sequences. In a later analysis, TCR nucleotide sequences were compared against IMGT/GENE-DB human TR gene sequences so that V and J genes could be assigned. Using the TCRdist pipeline, a later analysis assigned CDR3 sequences along with most-parsimonious VDJ recombination scenarios. In a later analysis, every TCR beta chain was defined by the combination of its CDR3 amino acid sequence and its V-gene family, and reads without a unique V-gene family were dropped. In a later analysis, 450 to 600 highly shared, low-generation-probability nucleotide sequences were removed to address suspected cross-contamination and a sequencing artifact. In a later analysis, a clonal expansion index for each public chain was calculated from normalized within-repertoire ranks of inferred template counts. A later analysis computed generation probabilities with a VDJ recombination model fitted to out-of-frame rearrangements, and checked the results against IGoR. A later analysis scored TCR-TCR, TCR-HLA and TCR-CMV co-occurrence with hypergeometric tests, applying a repertoire-size bias correction to TCR pairs. False discovery rates were estimated in a later analysis by permuting HLA or CMV assignments 20 times. In a later analysis, co-occurring TCRs were grouped using DBSCAN, with TCRdist sequence similarity added in when clustering inside HLA-allele-positive subsets. Repertoires with fewer than 30,000 or more than 120,000 public chains were left out of co-occurrence clustering, as were a handful of repertoires with anomalous nucleotide sharing. The table comes from immuneACCESS by way of TCRdb, which keeps in-frame sequences with V and J called. Part of the clones is missing from these tables; in studies checked, under half for an unresolved V gene and the rest for unknown reasons. That table furnishes V, J and clone size, whereas the DNA furnished D and trimming. Here the sample has around 170,000 clones; approximately 81% occur a single time. The ten top clones hold 3.8% of the sample.

In regard to this clone: This clone's antigen is unknown. No base qualities exist here, and no much larger clone lies one base off it.

The V gene is TRBV30 and the J gene is TRBJ2-5; possibly the D gene is TRBD2, per 5 matching bases. This TCR was recovered from a man over 45 in good health and CMV-seronegative. The sample was PBMCs. The bases are TGTGCCTGGAGTGAGACCGACTATGGGACCCAGTACTTC. This encodes CAWSETDYGTQYF.